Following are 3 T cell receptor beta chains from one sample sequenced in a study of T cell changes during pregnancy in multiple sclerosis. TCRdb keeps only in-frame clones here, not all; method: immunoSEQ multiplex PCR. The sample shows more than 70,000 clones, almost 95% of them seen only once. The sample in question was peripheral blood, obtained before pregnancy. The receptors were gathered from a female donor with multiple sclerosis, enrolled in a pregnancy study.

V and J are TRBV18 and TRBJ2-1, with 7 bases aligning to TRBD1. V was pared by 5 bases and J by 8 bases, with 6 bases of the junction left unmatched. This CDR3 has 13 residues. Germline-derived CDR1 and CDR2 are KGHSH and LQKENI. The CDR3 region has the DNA TGTGCCAGCTCAAAAATAACAGGGGATGAGCAGTTCTTC. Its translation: CASSKITGDEQFF.

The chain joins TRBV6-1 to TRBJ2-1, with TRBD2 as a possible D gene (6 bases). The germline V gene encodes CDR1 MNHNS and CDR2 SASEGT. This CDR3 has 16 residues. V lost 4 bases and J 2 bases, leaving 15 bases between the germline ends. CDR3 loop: CASSGWAGSTYNEQFF. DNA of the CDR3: TGTGCCAGCAGTGGTTGGGCGGGGTCAACCTACAATGAGCAGTTCTTC.

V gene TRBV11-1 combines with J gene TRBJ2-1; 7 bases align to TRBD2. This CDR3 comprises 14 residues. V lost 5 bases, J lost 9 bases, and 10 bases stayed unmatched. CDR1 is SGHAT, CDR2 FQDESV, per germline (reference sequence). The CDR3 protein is CASSRDYSIAEQFF. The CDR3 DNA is TGTGCCAGCAGCAGGGACTATTCCATCGCTGAGCAGTTCTTC.